Listed here are 17 T cell receptor beta chains from one sample, sequenced in a study of glioma-infiltrating T cells. TCR alpha and beta CDR3 regions were amplified from RNA using iRepertoire nested multiplex PCR. From the multiplex PCR reads, TCRdb called clonotypes with MiXCR, one entry per CDR3 protein. The sample has about 130,000 distinct CDR3 sequences, around 25% seen once. The sequencing sample was made of glioma tissue, nonneoplastic brain tissue, or PBMCs (not recorded which). Every receptor here comes from a human donor with low-grade glioma or glioblastoma, undergoing nonglioma brain surgery, or in good health (not recorded which).

This clonotype was counted between two and nine times. The chain is built from TRBV2 and TRBJ2-1, with a possible D match to TRBD2 (7 bases). The ends were cut back, 2 bases at V and 8 bases at J, with 19 bases in the middle. The germline gives CDR1 SNHLY, CDR2 FYNNEI. This CDR3 region has 16 residues. For the CDR3, the DNA is TGTGCCAGCAGTGAAAGGGGGGGTGAGCAAGGCGATGAGCAGTTCTTC. Its translation: CASSERGGEQGDEQFF.

In its sample, this clonotype was seen many times. This chain uses TRBV25-1 with TRBJ1-1; perhaps TRBD1 as D (5 bases). The CDR3 has 12 amino acids. Trimming pared 2 bases from V and 10 bases from J, leaving 11 bases between. Germline V gene data show CDR1 as MGHDK and CDR2 as SYGVNS. The CDR3 sequence: CASSEGGSGAFF. In nucleotides, the CDR3 is TGTGCCAGCAGTGAAGGGGGGAGTGGAGCTTTCTTT.

The table lists this clonotype with a few counts. The chain links TRBV18 to TRBJ2-1; 9 bases match TRBD2. Looked up from germline, CDR1 is KGHSH and CDR2 is LQKENI. The CDR3 contains 15 residues. V shed 4 bases, J shed 8 bases, and the junction held 9 bases outside the gene matches. In nucleotides, the CDR3 is TGTGCCAGCTCACACCAGGGACTAGCAGAGGATGAGCAGTTCTTC. Translation gives CASSHQGLAEDEQFF.

This chain joins TRBV12-3 or TRBV12-4 and TRBJ2-7, with D unresolved. The CDR3 consists of 13 residues. V was clipped by 0 bases and J by 3 bases, with 6 bases between them. The chain's CDR3 is CASSLAMGYEQYV. The CDR3 coding sequence is TGTGCCAGCAGTTTAGCCATGGGCTACGAGCAGTACGTC.

As regards this clonotype: A much larger clone sits a single nucleotide away, making a read error possible. V is TRBV29-1 and J is TRBJ1-2, with 8 positions matching TRBD1. V lost 5 bases, J lost 3 bases, and 5 bases stayed unmatched. CDR3 length equals 13 residues. Germline values: CDR1 SQVTM, CDR2 ANQGSEA. The CDR3: CSVSRGLDYGYTF. CDR3 nucleotides: TGCAGCGTTAGCAGGGGGCTAGACTATGGCTACACCTTC.

This clonotype was seen more than once but under ten times. An end of the junction does not agree with germline; a read error may underlie this. This rearrangement joins TRBV6-1 to TRBJ1-5; 7 bases align to TRBD1. The CDR3 is made up of 13 amino acids. CDR1 and CDR2 from the germline V gene are MNHNS and SASEGT. CDR3 protein: CASRRDSDQPPHF. CDR3 bases: TGTGCCAGCAGACGGGACAGCGATCAGCCCCCGCATTTT.

Ten or more counts support this clonotype. The chain links TRBV7-9 to TRBJ2-5; 7 bases line up with TRBD2. Germline V lookup: CDR1 SEHNR, CDR2 FQNEAQ (reference sequence). V shed 1 base and J 7 bases; nucleotides not matched to a gene: 6. CDR3 length equals 14 residues. Written as DNA, the CDR3 is TGTGCCAGCAGCTTAGGCGCGGGGGAGGGGACCCAGTACTTC. Translation gives CASSLGAGEGTQYF.

This clonotype was picked up a small number of times. The rearrangement uses TRBV3-1 and TRBJ2-5; D unresolved. The CDR3 sequence is 11 residues long. The germline V gene has CDR1 LGHDT and CDR2 YNNKEL (reference sequence). The V and J ends lost 2 bases and 13 bases respectively, with 11 bases between them. CDR3 protein: CASSQIAATYF. The CDR3 region has the DNA TGTGCCAGCAGCCAAATAGCTGCAACGTACTTC.

This clonotype showed up many times. CDR3 amino acids: CATSRGDGGQETQYF. CDR3 in DNA: TGTGCCACCAGCAGAGGGGATGGGGGGCAAGAGACCCAGTACTTC. This chain joins TRBV15 and TRBJ2-5; D perhaps matches TRBD2 (6 bases). The CDR3 sequence is 15 residues long. Between the trimmed V and J ends, which lost 1 base and 2 bases, there was a span of 11 bases. Germline CDR1 and CDR2: LNHNV and YYDKDF (reference sequence).

The gene calls are TRBV7-9 and TRBJ1-5; no firm D call. Germline CDR1 reads SEHNR; CDR2 reads FQNEAQ (reference sequence). Trimming stripped 1 base from V and 4 bases from J, with 8 bases between. The CDR3 contains 14 residues. The CDR3 is CASSLVAVNQPQHF. In nucleotides, the CDR3 is TGTGCCAGCAGCTTAGTTGCGGTAAATCAGCCCCAGCATTTT.

This clonotype came up many times. The V and J genes are TRBV6-1 and TRBJ2-3; D gene ambiguous. V lost 2 bases and J lost 5, with 11 bases in between. Germline CDR1 is MNHNS and CDR2 is SASEGT. CDR3 length equals 14 residues. Written as DNA, the CDR3 is TGTGCCAGCAGTGAATCCACGGTGCAAGATACGCAGTATTTT. Amino acid sequence: CASSESTVQDTQYF.

As to this clonotype: A much bigger clone sits one base away, suggesting this may be a read error. The V and J genes are TRBV20-1 and TRBJ1-6, with 8 nucleotides matching TRBD1. The CDR3 has 15 residues. CDR1 DFQATT and CDR2 SNEGSKA come from the germline V gene (reference sequence). The ends lost 1 base at V and 5 bases at J; junction bases unmatched: 4. CDR3 loop: CSARGVTGDNSPLHF. CDR3 sequence (DNA): TGCAGTGCTAGAGGTGTGACAGGGGATAATTCACCCCTCCACTTT.

The chain carries TRBV28 and TRBJ2-7; TRBD1 matches at 9 bases. J lost 3 bases, V lost 3 bases, and 6 bases had no gene match. Per the germline V gene, CDR1 is MDHEN and CDR2 is SYDVKM. The CDR3 totals 15 residues. The CDR3 region has the DNA TGTGCCAGCAGTTTCTCACAGGGGGCGGTCTACGAGCAGTACGTC. Translating it yields CASSFSQGAVYEQYV.

The chain employs TRBV12-3 or TRBV12-4 and TRBJ2-4, with TRBD2 identical over 7 bases. V shed 6 bases, J shed 13 bases, and the junction held 6 bases outside the gene matches. The CDR3 has 11 amino acids. CDR3 in amino acids: CASSAGLVQYF. DNA for the CDR3: TGTGCCAGCAGCGCCGGACTAGTGCAGTACTTC.

This clonotype was detected a few times. The V and J genes are TRBV20-1 and TRBJ1-5, with unresolved D. From germline, CDR1 is DFQATT and CDR2 SNEGSKA (reference sequence). The CDR3 runs 15 residues. V shed 1 base and J shed 1 base, with 11 bases lying between them. In nucleotides, the CDR3 is TGCAGTGCTAGAGTGCCGCCGGAGAGCAATCAGCCCCAGCATTTT. Protein: CSARVPPESNQPQHF.

This clonotype was seen ten or more times. This rearrangement joins TRBV4-2 to TRBJ2-1, with TRBD2 identical over 10 bases. V lost 1 base, J lost 8 bases, and 8 bases stayed unmatched. Germline CDR1 and CDR2: LGHNA and YNFKEQ. The length of the CDR3 is 16 residues. As DNA, the CDR3 is TGTGCCAGCAGCCAAGCTGCGGCTAGCGGGGGTCATGAGCAGTTCTTC. The encoded protein is CASSQAAASGGHEQFF.

The J gene is TRBJ2-3, the V gene TRBV6-1, with 7 bases aligning to TRBD1. The CDR3 runs to 14 residues. The V gene's germline CDR1 is MNHNS and CDR2 SASEGT. J was trimmed by 4 bases and V by 0 bases; bases with no gene match: 1. CDR3 DNA sequence: TGTGCCAGCAGTGAAGCAGGGGGCGCAGATACGCAGTATTTT. It is translated as CASSEAGGADTQYF.